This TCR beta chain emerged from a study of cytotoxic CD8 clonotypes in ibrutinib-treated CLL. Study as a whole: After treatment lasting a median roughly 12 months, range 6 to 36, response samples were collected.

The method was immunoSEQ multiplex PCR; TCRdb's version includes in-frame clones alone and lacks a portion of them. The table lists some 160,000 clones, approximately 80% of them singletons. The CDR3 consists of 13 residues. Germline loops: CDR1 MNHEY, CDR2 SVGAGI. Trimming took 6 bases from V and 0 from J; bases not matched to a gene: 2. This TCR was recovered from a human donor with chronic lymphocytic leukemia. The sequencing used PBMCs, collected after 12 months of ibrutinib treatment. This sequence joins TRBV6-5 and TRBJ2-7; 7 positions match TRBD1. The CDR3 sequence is CASRTGNSYEQYF. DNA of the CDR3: TGTGCCAGCAGGACAGGGAACTCCTACGAGCAGTACTTC.